This TCR beta chain was observed in a study of T cells in Graves' hyperthyroidism and ophthalmopathy. The V and J ends lost 0 bases and 9 bases respectively, with 12 bases between them. The CDR3 sequence is 14 residues long. Reasons for excluding patients were uncontrolled infection, other autoimmune disease, pregnancy or lactation. Fresh peripheral blood, less than 11 ml of it, supplied the PBMCs. The source material, RNA transcripts, was used to amplify TCR beta CDR3 regions. An initial round of RT-PCR targeting the TCR CDR3 relied on the HTBI primer set. TCRdb passed the multiplex PCR reads through MiXCR, listing each CDR3 protein once. The table records some 180,000 distinct CDR3 sequences, more than 15% of them present only once.

The receptor's source is a woman in her forties or fifties with Graves' hyperthyroidism. What was sequenced was blood. The chain combines TRBV12-3 or TRBV12-4 with TRBJ1-5; D not resolved. CDR3 coding DNA: TGTGCCAGCAGTTTAGCGGAGGCTACGGGGCCCCAGCATTTT. Protein sequence: CASSLAEATGPQHF.